The 21 T cell receptor beta chains listed next were all sequenced from one sample in a study of cytomegalovirus exposure and HLA in healthy donors. Researchers ran the PCR with 60 Vbeta and 13 Jbeta primers. The assay was immunoSEQ multiplex PCR, and TCRdb's table has in-frame clones only and misses some. The sample shows 180,000 or so clones, 60% to 85% of them seen only once. Sequenced material: PBMCs. These TCRs come from a female donor in good health and CMV-seronegative.

The V call is TRBV10-2, the J call TRBJ1-2; D not resolved. V lost 3 bases, J lost 2 bases, and 7 bases lay in between. The CDR3 covers 13 residues. The germline CDR1 and CDR2 sequences are WSHSY and SAAADI. The CDR3 here is CASSETQNYGYTF. DNA of the CDR3: TGCGCCAGCAGTGAAACCCAGAACTATGGCTACACCTTC.

The CDR3 sequence: CASSLGQVFSSPLHF. CDR3 coding DNA: TGTGCCAGCAGCTTAGGGCAGGTTTTTAGTTCACCCCTCCACTTT. The chain has TRBV7-2 and TRBJ1-6, with D hard to call. CDR3 length: 15 amino acids. Trimming pared 1 base from V and 9 bases from J, leaving 13 bases between. In germline, CDR1 is SGHTA, CDR2 FQGNSA.

This chain links TRBV19 with TRBJ2-1; 9 positions agree with TRBD1. This CDR3 region has 14 residues. The germline V gene encodes CDR1 LNHDA and CDR2 SQIVND (reference sequence). The V gene end was trimmed by 5 bases and the J gene end by 2 bases; junction bases not matched to a gene: 1. The CDR3 bases are TGTGCCAGTAGTTGGGACAGGGCCTACAATGAGCAGTTCTTC. This translates into CASSWDRAYNEQFF.

V usage is TRBV7-9 and J usage is TRBJ2-7; 9 nucleotides line up with TRBD1. Trimming took 5 bases from V and 3 from J; bases not matched to a gene: 5. CDR1 and CDR2 (germline): SEHNR, FQNEAQ (reference sequence). The CDR3 has 14 residues. CDR3 DNA sequence: TGTGCCAGCAGCGGAACAGGGGGCGGCTACGAGCAGTACTTC. This translates into CASSGTGGGYEQYF.

This clone appeared a few times. The CDR3 loop reads CASSLLWTGEPKGSGYTF. CDR3 nucleotides: TGTGCCAGCAGCTTACTCTGGACAGGGGAACCAAAGGGAAGTGGCTACACCTTC. The V call is TRBV7-9, the J call TRBJ1-2; 9 bases agree with TRBD1. Trimming at V came to 2 bases and at J to 7 bases, leaving 17 bases not matched to a gene. Germline CDR1 SEHNR, CDR2 FQNEAQ (reference sequence). The CDR3 is made up of 18 amino acids.

This clone was detected a few times. The CDR3 loop reads CASSSLAGANTGELFF. CDR3 nucleotide sequence: TGCGCCAGCAGCTCCCTGGCGGGGGCCAACACCGGGGAGCTGTTTTTT. V and J are TRBV5-1 and TRBJ2-2, with D tentatively TRBD2 (7 bases). V lost 3 bases to trimming and J lost 2 bases, with 14 bases between them. The CDR3 runs 16 residues. Germline CDR1 reads SGHRS; CDR2 reads YFSETQ.

V and J are TRBV10-3 and TRBJ1-6; no firm D call. CDR3 length: 14 amino acids. From germline, CDR1 is ENHRY and CDR2 SYGVKD. V dropped 5 bases and J dropped 6 bases, with 11 bases sitting between them. The CDR3 region has the DNA TGTGCCATCAGTTCGGGAGCCGTTAATTCACCCCTCCACTTT. Its protein is CAISSGAVNSPLHF.

V is TRBV28 and J is TRBJ2-7; D possibly corresponds to TRBD2 (7 bases). Trimming shortened V by 7 bases and J by 4 bases, and 17 bases separated the two germline ends. This CDR3 region has 14 residues. The germline V gene encodes CDR1 MDHEN and CDR2 SYDVKM. The CDR3 loop is CASISRGRGYEQYF. The CDR3 coding sequence is TGTGCCAGCATCTCGCGGGGGCGGGGGTACGAGCAGTACTTC.

In DNA form, the CDR3 reads TGTGCCAGCAGTTTATTTGGACAGGCCGCATCAAGTGAGCAGTTCTTC. Its translation: CASSLFGQAASSEQFF. The chain couples TRBV28 to TRBJ2-1; 7 positions agree with TRBD1. The germline gives CDR1 MDHEN, CDR2 SYDVKM. The CDR3 covers 16 residues. Unmatched junction bases numbered 12, after V lost 1 base and J lost 9 bases.

This clone was counted a single time. The chain employs TRBV4-3 and TRBJ2-7; tentatively, D is TRBD1 (5 bases). The CDR3 runs 14 residues. Trimming removed 0 bases at V and 3 bases at J, with 9 bases between. Germline V gene sequence: CDR1 LGHNA, CDR2 YSLEER. DNA of the CDR3: TGCGCCAGCAGCCAAGATTGGGGCAGCTACGAGCAGTACTTC. Translated: CASSQDWGSYEQYF.

This clone was detected a few times. The chain couples TRBV28 to TRBJ1-5; 7 bases fit TRBD1. After removal of 5 bases from V and 11 bases from J, the junction contained 12 bases not matched to a gene. CDR3 size: 14 residues. Germline V gene sequence: CDR1 MDHEN, CDR2 SYDVKM. Here the CDR3 DNA reads TGTGCCAGCAGTACCCGGACAGGTGGGATGGCCCAGCATTTT. It specifies CASSTRTGGMAQHF.

The chain recombines TRBV29-1 with TRBJ2-3; 8 bases align to TRBD1. J lost 1 base, V lost 4 bases, and 10 bases had no gene match. The V gene's germline CDR1 is SQVTM and CDR2 ANQGSEA. The CDR3 is 16 residues long. The CDR3 reads CSVGTTGARGTDTQYF. CDR3 bases: TGCAGCGTTGGGACGACAGGGGCGCGTGGCACAGATACGCAGTATTTT.

Here the CDR3 DNA reads TGTGCCAGCAGCGTAGTAGGAGCGGGAGTAATAGATGAGCAGTTCTTC. Its protein is CASSVVGAGVIDEQFF. This rearrangement joins TRBV9 to TRBJ2-1; TRBD2 aligns across 8 bases. CDR3 length equals 16 residues. CDR1 is SGDLS and CDR2 is YYNGEE in the germline V gene. Unmatched junction bases numbered 10, after V lost 0 bases and J lost 8 bases.

A few counts support this clone. The sample has other DNA sequences that encode this CDR3 too. This rearrangement joins TRBV4-1 to TRBJ1-5, with a possible D match to TRBD1 (5 bases). The CDR3 covers 15 residues. Between the trimmed V and J ends, which lost 0 bases and 2 bases, there was a span of 8 bases. CDR1 is MGHRA, CDR2 YSYEKL, per germline. CDR3 DNA sequence: TGCGCCAGCAGCCAAGATCCGGGGGGCAATCAGCCCCAGCATTTT. Translating it yields CASSQDPGGNQPQHF.

This clone has more than one count but fewer than ten. The chain is built from TRBV6-4 and TRBJ2-1, with 12 positions matching TRBD2. The CDR3 contains 11 residues. Germline-derived CDR1 and CDR2 are MRHNA and SNTAGT. Germline trimming cut 7 bases from V and 12 bases from J; bases unmatched to any gene: 1. CDR3 region: CASMGLAGQFF. As DNA, the CDR3 is TGTGCCAGCATGGGACTAGCGGGGCAGTTCTTC.

This chain connects TRBV7-9 to TRBJ1-4; D may be TRBD1 (6 bases). The CDR3 runs 14 residues. CDR1 and CDR2 from the germline V gene are SEHNR and FQNEAQ (reference sequence). Trimming took off 1 base at V and 5 bases at J, with 8 bases between the two ends. The CDR3 region is CASSLGGTNEKLFF. CDR3 sequence (DNA): TGTGCCAGCAGCTTAGGGGGGACAAATGAAAAACTGTTTTTT. The variable domain in full, completed from reference TRBV7-9 and TRBJ1-4, reads DTGVSQNPRHKITKRGQNVTFRCDPISEHNRLYWYRQTLGQGPEFLTYFQNEAQLEKSRLLSDRFSAERPKGSFSTLEIQRTEQGDSAMYLCASSLGGTNEKLFFGSGTQLSVL.

The rearrangement uses TRBV7-2 and TRBJ1-2; tentatively, D is TRBD1 (5 bases). Germline CDR1 is SGHTA and CDR2 is FQGNSA. The CDR3 is 13 residues long. Trimming pared 5 bases from V and 4 bases from J, leaving 11 bases between. The CDR3: CASSPGGLYGYTF. The DNA for the CDR3 is TGTGCCAGCAGCCCGGGGGGTCTCTATGGCTACACCTTC.

This clone occurred once. The rearrangement joins TRBV5-4 to TRBJ1-3; the D is unclear. Trimming pared 0 bases from V and 8 bases from J, leaving 21 bases between. This CDR3 spans 17 amino acids. Germline CDR1 reads SGHNT; CDR2 reads YYREEE (reference sequence). The CDR3: CASSLGAVRPTGDTIYF. The CDR3 DNA is TGTGCCAGCAGCTTGGGAGCCGTCAGGCCCACCGGGGACACCATATATTTT.

The chain employs TRBV6-5 and TRBJ1-5; a possible D gene is TRBD1 (5 bases). The V gene's germline CDR1 is MNHEY and CDR2 SVGAGI. Deletions cut 0 bases from V and 5 bases from J, with 11 bases between. The CDR3 length is 15 residues. CDR3 sequence reads: CASSYSGQPHQPQHF. In DNA form, the CDR3 reads TGTGCCAGCAGTTACTCGGGGCAGCCCCATCAGCCCCAGCATTTT.

This clone has just a few counts. Other nucleotide sequences from this sample produce the same CDR3. The chain has TRBV11-2 and TRBJ1-1; perhaps TRBD1 as D (5 bases). Germline values: CDR1 SGHAT, CDR2 FQNNGV. Trimming took 3 bases from V and 4 from J, leaving 6 bases between them. The CDR3 contains 12 residues. In nucleotides, the CDR3 is TGTGCCAGCAGCTTTAGGGGCACTGAAGCTTTCTTT. Its protein is CASSFRGTEAFF.

The V call is TRBV10-2, the J call TRBJ2-1; D not resolved. The germline V gene encodes CDR1 WSHSY and CDR2 SAAADI. CDR3 length: 13 residues. V lost 5 bases and J 4 bases, leaving 9 bases between the germline ends. CDR3: CASSILQYNEQFF. Here the CDR3 DNA reads TGCGCCAGCAGTATCCTACAGTACAATGAGCAGTTCTTC.